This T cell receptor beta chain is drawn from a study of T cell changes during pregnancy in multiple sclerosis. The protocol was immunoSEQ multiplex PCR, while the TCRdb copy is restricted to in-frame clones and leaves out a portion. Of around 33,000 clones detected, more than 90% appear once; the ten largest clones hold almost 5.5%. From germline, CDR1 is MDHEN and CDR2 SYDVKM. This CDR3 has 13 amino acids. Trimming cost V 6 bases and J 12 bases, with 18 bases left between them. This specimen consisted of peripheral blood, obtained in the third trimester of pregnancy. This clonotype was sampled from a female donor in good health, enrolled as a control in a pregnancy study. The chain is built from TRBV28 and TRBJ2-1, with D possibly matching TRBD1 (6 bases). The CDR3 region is CASRGGAVKGQFF. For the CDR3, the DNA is TGTGCCAGCAGAGGGGGTGCCGTAAAAGGGCAGTTCTTC.